What follows are 22 T cell receptor beta chains derived from one specimen sequenced in a study of blood T cell repertoires in COVID-19. TCRdb's table, derived via immunoSEQ multiplex PCR, lists solely in-frame clones and lacks some. The data contain some 380,000 clones, around 87% of them singletons. Sequenced material: PBMCs or T cells enriched from blood (not recorded which). All receptors derive from a young man who had recovered from COVID-19.

This sequence joins TRBV5-1 and TRBJ1-2, with 7 bases fitting TRBD1. The CDR3 has 18 amino acids. V shed 3 bases and J 1 base; nucleotides not matched to a gene: 15. Germline V lookup: CDR1 SGHRS, CDR2 YFSETQ. This CDR3 is CASSSGSFTGENNYGYTF. The CDR3 coding sequence is TGCGCCAGCAGCTCTGGGAGCTTCACAGGGGAGAATAACTATGGCTACACCTTC.

This clone was observed a handful of times. V and J are TRBV10-1 and TRBJ2-3; 8 positions agree with TRBD1. The CDR3 totals 14 residues. V trimming: 11 bases; J trimming: 3 bases; junction bases outside the gene matches: 10. Germline CDR1 reads WNHNN; CDR2 reads SYGVQD (reference sequence). This CDR3 is CAHSRTGNTDTQYF. CDR3 nucleotide sequence: TGCGCCCACTCCCGGACAGGGAATACAGATACGCAGTATTTT.

The chain recombines TRBV7-6 with TRBJ1-1; 8 bases align to TRBD1. With 8 bases clipped from V and 6 bases from J, the junction kept 11 bases outside the gene matches. This CDR3 spans 14 amino acids. In germline, CDR1 is SGHVS, CDR2 FNYEAQ. The CDR3 coding sequence is TGTGCCAGCGAGAGCGGACAGGGCGGCGCTGAAGCTTTCTTT. This encodes CASESGQGGAEAFF.

The rearrangement uses TRBV5-1 and TRBJ1-2, with TRBD1 as a possible D gene (6 bases). CDR3 length: 15 amino acids. Per germline, CDR1 SGHRS and CDR2 YFSETQ. The V end was cut by 4 bases, the J end by 6 bases, with 19 bases between. CDR3 coding DNA: TGCGCCAGCAGCCCGGACAGAGGCAGAGGGGATGGCTACACCTTC. Protein sequence: CASSPDRGRGDGYTF.

The rearrangement uses TRBV27 and TRBJ1-1; weak D call: TRBD1 (5 bases). The CDR3 has 15 residues. V was trimmed by 0 bases and J by 5 bases, leaving 13 bases between them. CDR1 and CDR2 from the germline V gene are MNHEY and SMNVEV (reference sequence). The CDR3 loop reads CASSLSGRGYTEAFF. CDR3 nucleotides: TGTGCCAGCAGTTTATCGGGGCGGGGTTATACTGAAGCTTTCTTT.

The chain carries TRBV28 and TRBJ2-7; 12 nucleotides line up with TRBD1. This CDR3 has 15 amino acids. Unmatched junction bases numbered 11, after V lost 2 bases and J lost 12 bases. Germline CDR1 MDHEN, CDR2 SYDVKM. The CDR3 nucleotides read TGTGCCAGCAGTTTAGAGGGACAGGGGGCGAGAATTCCGTACTTC. Translating it yields CASSLEGQGARIPYF.

The chain joins TRBV3-1 (or the pseudogene TRBV3-2) to TRBJ2-5, with no clear D. The germline gives CDR1 LGHDT, CDR2 YNNKEL (reference sequence). CDR3 size: 15 residues. Trimming took 1 base from V and 2 from J, leaving 11 bases between them. This CDR3 is CASSQGPIRQETQYF. CDR3 nucleotide sequence: TGTGCCAGCAGCCAAGGGCCCATAAGACAAGAGACCCAGTACTTC.

CDR3 nucleotide sequence: TGTGCCAGCAGTCCGGGAAGCACCGGGGAGCTGTTTTTT. Its translation is CASSPGSTGELFF. The V call is TRBV6-5, the J call TRBJ2-2; maybe TRBD2 (5 bases). This CDR3 has 13 amino acids. Per the germline V gene, CDR1 is MNHEY and CDR2 is SVGAGI. The ends were cut back, 5 bases at V and 4 bases at J, with 8 bases in the middle.

This clone has a single count. J is TRBJ1-2 and V is TRBV7-2; 7 bases line up with TRBD1. The germline gives CDR1 SGHTA, CDR2 FQGNSA. The CDR3 spans 14 residues. V shed 5 bases, J shed 6 bases, and the junction held 9 bases outside the gene matches. The CDR3 nucleotides are TGTGCCAGCAGCACCCCGGGACAGAAACATGGCTACACCTTC. Translated, it gives CASSTPGQKHGYTF.

The chain links TRBV10-1 to TRBJ2-3; a possible D gene is TRBD1 (5 bases). The V end lost 5 bases, the J end lost 2 bases, and 14 bases lay between the germline ends. The length of the CDR3 is 15 residues. Per germline, CDR1 WNHNN and CDR2 SYGVQD (reference sequence). CDR3 in amino acids: CASSKVQGFTDTQYF. The CDR3 DNA follows: TGCGCCAGCAGTAAAGTTCAGGGATTCACAGATACGCAGTATTTT.

The chain couples TRBV7-3 to TRBJ2-6; D gene ambiguous. CDR1 and CDR2 from the germline V gene are SGHTA and FQGTGA. The CDR3 sequence is 16 residues long. Trimming shortened V by 4 bases and J by 4 bases, and 14 bases separated the two germline ends. The CDR3 DNA follows: TGTGCCAGCAGCTCTCAAGCCTCTCTCGGGGCCAACGTCCTGACTTTC. This encodes CASSSQASLGANVLTF.

This chain links TRBV25-1 with TRBJ1-2; 7 nucleotides line up with TRBD1. The CDR3 totals 14 residues. V gave up 0 bases and J gave up 8 bases; unmatched junction bases: 6. Germline V gene data show CDR1 as MGHDK and CDR2 as SYGVNS. The CDR3 DNA reads TGTGCCAGCAGTGAATATCGGGACAGTGACGGCTACACCTTC. The encoded protein is CASSEYRDSDGYTF.

Comments on this clone: An end of the junction does not agree with germline; a read error may underlie this. The chain couples TRBV12-3 or TRBV12-4 to TRBJ2-1; 7 bases agree with TRBD1. CDR3 length equals 12 residues. The CDR3 loop is CASSFGPGQKVF. The CDR3 DNA reads TGTGCCAGCAGTTTTGGACCGGGACAGAAGGTCTTC.

The chain recombines TRBV18 with TRBJ2-7; a weak D match, TRBD1 (6 bases). This CDR3 region has 14 residues. Trimming pared 5 bases from V and 2 bases from J, leaving 13 bases between. CDR1 and CDR2 from the germline V gene are KGHSH and LQKENI. CDR3 sequence (DNA): TGTGCCAGCTCAGTTCCGGGACAAGCCTACGAGCAGTACTTC. It codes for CASSVPGQAYEQYF.

In regard to this clone: The same CDR3 is also encoded by other DNA sequences in this sample. The V call is TRBV4-3, the J call TRBJ1-5; D is uncertain. This CDR3 contains 15 residues. Trimming left V 0 bases short and J 0 bases short, with 6 bases between. Germline assignment: CDR1 LGHNA and CDR2 YSLEER. CDR3 nucleotides: TGCGCCAGCAGCCAAGATCGGTATAGCAATCAGCCCCAGCATTTT. Protein product: CASSQDRYSNQPQHF.

This clone was found once. The chain employs TRBV5-1 and TRBJ2-3; D is possibly TRBD2 (6 bases). The CDR3 length is 14 residues. The V end was cut by 5 bases, the J end by 1 base, with 11 bases between. Germline V gene data show CDR1 as SGHRS and CDR2 as YFSETQ. CDR3 DNA sequence: TGCGCCAGCAGTTGGAGGGGTCGCACAGATACGCAGTATTTT. This gives the protein CASSWRGRTDTQYF.

DNA of the CDR3: TGTGCCAGCAGCCAAGATCCAACGGGGGGCACTAATGAAAAACTGTTTTTT. Translated: CASSQDPTGGTNEKLFF. The rearrangement joins TRBV4-2 to TRBJ1-4, with TRBD1 as a possible D gene (6 bases). With 0 bases removed from V and 2 bases from J, the gap between germline ends came to 13 bases. The CDR3 totals 17 residues. Germline loops: CDR1 LGHNA, CDR2 YNFKEQ.

The chain combines TRBV30 with TRBJ2-1, with 9 nucleotides matching TRBD2. The length of the CDR3 is 14 residues. The V and J ends lost 1 base and 7 bases, in that order; junction bases with no gene match: 5. Germline values: CDR1 GTSNPN, CDR2 SVGIG (reference sequence). The CDR3 DNA sequence: TGTGCCTGGAGTGCGGGACTAGCAGGGAATGAGCAGTTCTTC. Its translation is CAWSAGLAGNEQFF.

The V call is TRBV4-3, the J call TRBJ2-1, with D possibly being TRBD2 (6 bases). V shed 0 bases and J shed 1 base, with 10 bases lying between them. The CDR3 runs to 16 residues. Germline CDR1 and CDR2: LGHNA and YSLEER. The CDR3 reads CASSQELAMSYNEQFF. The DNA for the CDR3 is TGCGCCAGCAGCCAAGAACTAGCAATGTCCTACAATGAGCAGTTCTTC.

This clone came up once. The J gene is TRBJ1-6, the V gene TRBV6-1; no clear D gene. Germline loops: CDR1 MNHNS, CDR2 SASEGT. The CDR3 is made up of 14 amino acids. The V end was cut by 1 base, the J end by 7 bases, with 8 bases between. The CDR3 region is CASSEGQVNSPLHF. CDR3 DNA: TGTGCCAGCAGTGAAGGTCAGGTCAATTCACCCCTCCACTTT.

This sequence joins TRBV18 and TRBJ1-5; tentative D call: TRBD1 (6 bases). V was cut by 5 bases and J by 1 base, with 15 bases left in between. The CDR3 spans 16 residues. Germline V CDR1 and CDR2: KGHSH, LQKENI. CDR3 sequence: CASSINRVGSNQPQHF. Written as DNA, the CDR3 is TGTGCCAGCTCAATAAACAGGGTTGGGAGCAATCAGCCCCAGCATTTT. Supplemented by reference TRBV18 and TRBJ1-5, the full variable domain reads NAGVMQNPRHLVRRRGQEARLRCSPMKGHSHVYWYRQLPEEGLKFMVYLQKENIIDESGMPKERFSAEFPKEGPSILRIQQVVRGDSAAYFCASSINRVGSNQPQHFGDGTRLSIL.

The J gene is TRBJ1-5, the V gene TRBV25-1; no definite D call. V gave up 5 bases and J gave up 1 base, with 15 bases separating them. The CDR3 has 16 amino acids. Germline values: CDR1 MGHDK, CDR2 SYGVNS. CDR3 sequence (DNA): TGTGCCAGCAGTACCCCGGGGTCGAAGAGCAATCAGCCCCAGCATTTT. Its translation: CASSTPGSKSNQPQHF. Variable domain in full (rest from reference TRBV25-1 and TRBJ1-5): EADIYQTPRYLVIGTGKKITLECSQTMGHDKMYWYQQDPGMELHLIHYSYGVNSTEKGDLSSESTVSRIRTEHFPLTLESARPSHTSQYLCASSTPGSKSNQPQHFGDGTRLSIL.